This T cell receptor (beta chain) came from a study of early stage breast cancer tumors. Tumor samples used roughly 19-55 mg of diced tissue. Study-wide results and limits: Tumors had about 2.6-fold higher T cell density than normal breast.

Clones were read by immunoSEQ multiplex PCR, and TCRdb kept only the in-frame ones, dropping some. Of some 4,400 clones listed, 61% are singletons. Worth noting for this clone: What it recognizes is unknown.

V was pared by 4 bases and J by 5 bases, with 8 bases of the junction left unmatched. This CDR3 region has 15 residues. Germline loops: CDR1 SGHTA, CDR2 FQGNSA. The origin of this receptor is a person in their fifties or sixties with breast cancer. The chain joins TRBV7-2 to TRBJ2-3, with 8 positions matching TRBD2. Material for sequencing was breast tumor tissue. The CDR3 DNA reads as TGTGCCAGCAGCTCCGGGGGGGGGCGGAGAGATACGCAGTATTTT. Its protein product is CASSSGGGRRDTQYF.